This T cell receptor beta chain was sequenced for a study of control samples from healthy donors and cancer patients. V lost 1 base, J lost 5 bases, and 12 bases stayed unmatched. CDR3 length: 17 residues. CDR1 SGHAT and CDR2 FQNNGV come from the germline V gene. Generated by immunoSEQ multiplex PCR, the TCRdb table keeps only in-frame clones and is missing some. The sample lists 160,000 or so clones; about 93% were seen once. The V and J genes are TRBV11-2 and TRBJ2-5; 8 nucleotides align to TRBD2. The material sequenced was blood. This TCR was recovered from a man over 45 in good health. The CDR3 spells CASSLGGLAGFSETQYF. CDR3 sequence (DNA): TGTGCCAGCAGCTTAGGTGGCTTAGCGGGGTTTTCGGAGACCCAGTACTTC.